This T cell receptor (beta chain) appears in the sequencing data of a study of neurological immune-mediated disorders. This clonotype was recorded many times. The antigen is undetermined. This CDR3 has 14 residues. The germline CDR1 and CDR2 sequences are MDHEN and SYDVKM. The J segment lost 5 bases and the V segment lost 5 bases, leaving 9 bases of the junction unmatched. Broader study findings: None of the CDR3 amino acid sequences of expanded clones recurred across subjects, suggesting private repertoires in all groups. HTLV-1-associated myelopathy showed the most TCR clonal expansion; multiple sclerosis the least, below healthy controls.

The study built unsorted libraries from 2 million PBMCs kept at -80 C. TCRdb passed the 5' RACE reads through MiXCR, listing each CDR3 protein once. The data contain around 27,000 distinct CDR3 sequences, around 16% of them singletons. This sequence was found in an older man in good health. V gene TRBV28 combines with J gene TRBJ2-7, with 7 bases identical to TRBD1. The sequenced material came from PBMCs. CDR3 sequence reads: CASSTPTGSNEQYF. The CDR3 bases are TGTGCCAGCAGTACTCCGACAGGGTCCAACGAGCAGTACTTC.